These T cell receptor beta chains were read from a single sample in a study of blood T cell repertoires in COVID-19. This table comes from immunoSEQ multiplex PCR, and its TCRdb copy is limited to in-frame clones, with some not included. The profile covers about 340,000 clones, with around 87% appearing a single time and about 6.9% taken by the ten largest. Sample: peripheral blood. These TCRs come from a woman between 45 and 60 years old with COVID-19, enrolled during active disease. CDR3s include the opening cysteine and the closing phenylalanine or tryptophan. A D gene is named only where the DNA matches it firmly. Only some rows state a clone size, as once, few, many or a class for expanded clones.

D: TRBD2
J: TRBJ2-5
V: TRBV5-1
size: once
CDR3: CASSSWTSGQETQYF
DNA: TGCGCCAGCAGCTCCTGGACTAGCGGCCAAGAGACCCAGTACTTC

D: TRBD1
J: TRBJ1-1
V: TRBV30
size: -
CDR3: CAWSRDSNTEAFF
DNA: TGTGCCTGGAGTAGGGACAGTAACACTGAAGCTTTCTTT

D: -
J: TRBJ1-2
V: TRBV5-1
size: -
CDR3: CASSLEWSVFF
DNA: TGCGCCAGCAGCTTGGAGTGGTCAGTATTCTTC

D: TRBD1
J: TRBJ2-1
V: TRBV5-1
size: -
CDR3: CASMKGQGAYNEQFF
DNA: TGCGCCAGCATGAAGGGGCAGGGGGCTTACAATGAGCAGTTCTTC

D: TRBD2
J: TRBJ2-3
V: TRBV19
size: -
CDR3: CASSTHVGGSTDTQYF
DNA: TGTGCCAGTAGTACCCATGTGGGGGGGAGCACAGATACGCAGTATTTT

D: TRBD1
J: TRBJ1-4
V: TRBV7-6
size: -
CDR3: CASSLARTGRDEKLFF
DNA: TGTGCCAGCAGCTTAGCCAGGACAGGGCGCGATGAAAAACTGTTTTTT

D: -
J: TRBJ1-1
V: TRBV7-2
size: -
CDR3: CASSHRVTEAFF
DNA: TGTGCCAGCAGCCACAGGGTTACTGAAGCTTTCTTT

D: -
J: TRBJ1-4
V: TRBV30
size: -
CDR3: CAWSPGTVWEKLFF
DNA: TGTGCCTGGAGCCCGGGAACCGTCTGGGAAAAACTGTTTTTT

D: TRBD1
J: TRBJ1-4
V: TRBV6-2/TRBV6-3
size: -
CDR3: CASSSTGTGREKLFF
DNA: TGTGCCAGCAGTTCCACCGGGACAGGGCGTGAAAAACTGTTTTTT

D: -
J: TRBJ1-2
V: TRBV18
size: -
CDR3: CASSAQVSAGYGYTF
DNA: TGTGCCAGCTCAGCACAGGTGTCAGCGGGGTATGGCTACACCTTC

D: TRBD1
J: TRBJ1-1
V: TRBV12-3/TRBV12-4
size: -
CDR3: CASSGQVRGEAFF
DNA: TGTGCCAGCAGTGGACAGGTACGAGGAGAAGCTTTCTTT